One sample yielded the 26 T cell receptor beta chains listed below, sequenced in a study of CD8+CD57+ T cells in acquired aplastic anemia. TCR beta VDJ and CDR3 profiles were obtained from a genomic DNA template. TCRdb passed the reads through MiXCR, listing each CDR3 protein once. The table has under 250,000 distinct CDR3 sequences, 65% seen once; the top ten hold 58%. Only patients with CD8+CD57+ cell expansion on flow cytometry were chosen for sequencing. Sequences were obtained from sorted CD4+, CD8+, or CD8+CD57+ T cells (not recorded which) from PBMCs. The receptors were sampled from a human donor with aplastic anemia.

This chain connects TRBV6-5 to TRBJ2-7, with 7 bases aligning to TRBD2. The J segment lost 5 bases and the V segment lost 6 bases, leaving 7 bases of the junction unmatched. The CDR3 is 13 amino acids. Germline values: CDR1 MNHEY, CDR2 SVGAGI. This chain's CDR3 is CASRGGLVHEQYF. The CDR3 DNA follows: TGTGCCAGCAGGGGAGGACTAGTCCACGAGCAGTACTTC.

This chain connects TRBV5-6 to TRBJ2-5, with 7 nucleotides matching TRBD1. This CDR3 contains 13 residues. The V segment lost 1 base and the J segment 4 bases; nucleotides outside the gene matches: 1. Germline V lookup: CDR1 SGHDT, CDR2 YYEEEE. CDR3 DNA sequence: TGTGCCAGCAGCTTGACAGGGGTAGAGACCCAGTACTTC. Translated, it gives CASSLTGVETQYF.

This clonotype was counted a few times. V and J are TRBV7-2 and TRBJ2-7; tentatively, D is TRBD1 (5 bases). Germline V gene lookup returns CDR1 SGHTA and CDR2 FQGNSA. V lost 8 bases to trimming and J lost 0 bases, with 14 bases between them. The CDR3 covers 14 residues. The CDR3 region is CASSGQGYSYEQYF. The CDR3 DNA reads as TGTGCCAGCTCTGGTCAGGGCTACTCCTACGAGCAGTACTTC.

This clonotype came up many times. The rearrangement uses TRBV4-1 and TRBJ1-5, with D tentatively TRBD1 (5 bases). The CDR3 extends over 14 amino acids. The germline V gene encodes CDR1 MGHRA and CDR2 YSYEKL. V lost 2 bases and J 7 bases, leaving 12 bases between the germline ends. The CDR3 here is CASSQPWGGQPQHF. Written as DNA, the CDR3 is TGCGCCAGCAGCCAACCGTGGGGGGGGCAGCCCCAGCATTTT.

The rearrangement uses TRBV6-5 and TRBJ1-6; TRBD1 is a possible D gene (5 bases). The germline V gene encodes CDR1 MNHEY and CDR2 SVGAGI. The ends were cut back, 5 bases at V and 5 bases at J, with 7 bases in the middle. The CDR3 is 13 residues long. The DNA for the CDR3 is TGTGCCAGCAGTGCAGGGAATAATTCACCCCTCCACTTT. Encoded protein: CASSAGNNSPLHF.

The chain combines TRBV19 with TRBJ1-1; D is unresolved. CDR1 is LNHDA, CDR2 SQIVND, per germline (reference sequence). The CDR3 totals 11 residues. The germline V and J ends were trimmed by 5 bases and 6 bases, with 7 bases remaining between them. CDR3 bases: TGTGCCAGTAGTTTTGTTTCTGAAGCTTTCTTT. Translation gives CASSFVSEAFF.

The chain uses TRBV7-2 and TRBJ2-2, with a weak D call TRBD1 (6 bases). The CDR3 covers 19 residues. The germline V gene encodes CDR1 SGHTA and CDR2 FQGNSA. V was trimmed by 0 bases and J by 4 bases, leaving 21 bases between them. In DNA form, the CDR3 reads TGTGCCAGCAGCTTAGCCCCAAGACCGCGCACCAGGGGCACCGGGGAGCTGTTTTTT. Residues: CASSLAPRPRTRGTGELFF.

The CDR3 region is CSARAGGTETQYF. The CDR3 bases are TGCAGTGCTAGAGCAGGGGGAACGGAGACCCAGTACTTC. The chain is built from TRBV20-1 and TRBJ2-5; 7 nucleotides match TRBD1. Trimming cost V 1 base and J 5 bases; bases outside gene matches: 4. This CDR3 has 13 amino acids. Germline V CDR1 and CDR2: DFQATT, SNEGSKA (reference sequence).

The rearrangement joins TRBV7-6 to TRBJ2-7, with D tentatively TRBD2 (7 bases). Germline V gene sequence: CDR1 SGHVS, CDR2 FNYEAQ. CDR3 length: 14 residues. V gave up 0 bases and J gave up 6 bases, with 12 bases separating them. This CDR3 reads CASSLAGGPFEQYF. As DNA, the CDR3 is TGTGCCAGCAGCTTAGCGGGGGGGCCTTTCGAGCAGTACTTC.

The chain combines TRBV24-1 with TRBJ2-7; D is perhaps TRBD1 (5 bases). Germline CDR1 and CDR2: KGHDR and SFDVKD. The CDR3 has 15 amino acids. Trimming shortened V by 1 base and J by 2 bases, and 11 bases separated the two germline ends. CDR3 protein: CATSDFRRAPYEQYF. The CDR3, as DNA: TGTGCCACCAGTGATTTCCGCAGGGCCCCCTACGAGCAGTACTTC.

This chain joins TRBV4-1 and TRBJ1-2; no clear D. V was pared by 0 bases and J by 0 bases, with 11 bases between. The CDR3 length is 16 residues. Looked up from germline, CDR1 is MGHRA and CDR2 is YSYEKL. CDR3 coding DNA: TGCGCCAGCAGCCAAGAAGTGCAGCCTACTAACTATGGCTACACCTTC. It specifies CASSQEVQPTNYGYTF.

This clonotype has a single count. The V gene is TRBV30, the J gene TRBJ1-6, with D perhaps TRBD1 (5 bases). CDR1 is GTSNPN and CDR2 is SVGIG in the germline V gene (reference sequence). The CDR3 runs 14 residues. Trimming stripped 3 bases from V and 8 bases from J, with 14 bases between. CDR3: CAWREGTRDSPLHF. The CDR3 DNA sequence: TGTGCCTGGAGAGAAGGGACTAGGGATTCACCCCTCCACTTT. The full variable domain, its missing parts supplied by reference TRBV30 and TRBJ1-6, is SQTIHQWPATLVQPVGSPLSLECTVEGTSNPNLYWYRQAAGRGLQLLFYSVGIGQISSEVPQNLSASRPQDRQFILSSKKLLLSDSGFYLCAWREGTRDSPLHFGNGTRLTVT.

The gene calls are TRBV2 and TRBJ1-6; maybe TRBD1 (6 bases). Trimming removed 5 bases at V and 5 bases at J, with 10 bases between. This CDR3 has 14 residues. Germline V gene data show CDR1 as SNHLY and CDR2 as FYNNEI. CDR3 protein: CASSRDTDNSPLHF. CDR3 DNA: TGTGCCAGCAGTCGGGACACCGATAATTCACCCCTCCACTTT.

The CDR3 bases are TGTGCCAGCTCACCGGGACTTGGGACCCAGTACTTC. This translates into CASSPGLGTQYF. This rearrangement joins TRBV14 to TRBJ2-5, with a possible D match to TRBD2 (6 bases). The CDR3 runs to 12 residues. Germline values: CDR1 SGHDN, CDR2 FVKESK. The V end lost 8 bases, the J end lost 7 bases, and 14 bases lay between the germline ends.

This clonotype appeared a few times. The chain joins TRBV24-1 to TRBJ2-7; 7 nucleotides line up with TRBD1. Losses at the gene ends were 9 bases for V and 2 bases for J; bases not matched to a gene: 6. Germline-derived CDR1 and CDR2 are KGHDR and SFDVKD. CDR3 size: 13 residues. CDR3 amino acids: CATSDRSTYEQYF. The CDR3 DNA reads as TGTGCCACCTCGGACAGGTCCACCTACGAGCAGTACTTC.

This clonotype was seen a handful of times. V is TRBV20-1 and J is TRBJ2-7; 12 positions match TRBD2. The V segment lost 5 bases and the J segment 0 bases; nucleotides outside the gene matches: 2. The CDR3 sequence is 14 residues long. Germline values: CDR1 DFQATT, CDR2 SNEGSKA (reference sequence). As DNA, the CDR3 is TGCAGTGCTGAGGGACTAGCGGGCTCCTACGAGCAGTACTTC. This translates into CSAEGLAGSYEQYF.

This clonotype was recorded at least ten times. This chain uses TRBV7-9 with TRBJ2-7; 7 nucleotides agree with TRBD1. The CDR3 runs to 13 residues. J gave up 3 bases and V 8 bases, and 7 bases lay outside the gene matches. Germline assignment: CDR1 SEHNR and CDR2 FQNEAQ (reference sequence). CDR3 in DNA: TGTGCCAGCTCTAATAACAGGGGCTACGAGCAGTACTTC. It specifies CASSNNRGYEQYF.

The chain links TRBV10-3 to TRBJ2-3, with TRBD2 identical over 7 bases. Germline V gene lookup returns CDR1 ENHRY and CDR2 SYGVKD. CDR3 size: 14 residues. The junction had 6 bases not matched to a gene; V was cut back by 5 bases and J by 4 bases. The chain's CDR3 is CAISRGDEADTQYF. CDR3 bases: TGTGCCATCAGTCGGGGGGATGAGGCAGATACGCAGTATTTT.

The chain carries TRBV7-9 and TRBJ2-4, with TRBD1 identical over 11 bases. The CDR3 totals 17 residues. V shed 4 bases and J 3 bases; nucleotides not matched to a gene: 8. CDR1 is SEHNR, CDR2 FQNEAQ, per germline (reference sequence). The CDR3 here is CASSSSRGTGGKNIQYF. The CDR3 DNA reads TGTGCCAGCAGCTCCTCACGTGGGACAGGGGGCAAAAACATTCAGTACTTC.

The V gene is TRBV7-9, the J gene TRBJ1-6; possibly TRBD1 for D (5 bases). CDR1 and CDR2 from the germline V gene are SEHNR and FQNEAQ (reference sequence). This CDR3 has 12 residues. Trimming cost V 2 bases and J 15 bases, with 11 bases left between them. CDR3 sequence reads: CASSLYGALLHF. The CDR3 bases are TGTGCCAGCAGCTTATATGGGGCCCTCCTCCACTTT.

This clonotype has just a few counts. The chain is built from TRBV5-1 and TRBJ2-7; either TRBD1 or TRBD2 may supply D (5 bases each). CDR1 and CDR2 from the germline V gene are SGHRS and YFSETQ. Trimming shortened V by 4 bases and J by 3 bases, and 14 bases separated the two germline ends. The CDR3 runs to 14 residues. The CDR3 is CASSELRGSYEQYF. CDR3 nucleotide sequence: TGCGCCAGCAGCGAACTTCGGGGCAGCTACGAGCAGTACTTC.

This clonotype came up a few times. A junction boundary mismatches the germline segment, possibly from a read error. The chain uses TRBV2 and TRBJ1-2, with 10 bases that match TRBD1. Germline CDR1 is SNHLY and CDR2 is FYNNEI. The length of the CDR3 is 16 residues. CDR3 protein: CASSGVDRGLDYGYTF. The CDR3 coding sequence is TGTGCCAGCAGCGGTGTAGACAGGGGGCTTGACTATGGCTATACCTTC.

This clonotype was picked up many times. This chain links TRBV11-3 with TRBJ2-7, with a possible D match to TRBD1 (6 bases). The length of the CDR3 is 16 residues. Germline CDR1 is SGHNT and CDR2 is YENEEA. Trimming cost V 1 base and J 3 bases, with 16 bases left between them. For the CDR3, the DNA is TGTGCCAGCAGCTTAGCCTGCTACAGGGTGCGCTACGAGCAGTACTTC. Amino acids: CASSLACYRVRYEQYF.

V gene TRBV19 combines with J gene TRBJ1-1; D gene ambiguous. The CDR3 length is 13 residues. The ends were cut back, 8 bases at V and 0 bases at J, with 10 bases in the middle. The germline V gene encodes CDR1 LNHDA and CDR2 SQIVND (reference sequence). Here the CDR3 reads CASGSSLNTEAFF. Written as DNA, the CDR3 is TGTGCCAGTGGGAGTTCGCTGAACACTGAAGCTTTCTTT.

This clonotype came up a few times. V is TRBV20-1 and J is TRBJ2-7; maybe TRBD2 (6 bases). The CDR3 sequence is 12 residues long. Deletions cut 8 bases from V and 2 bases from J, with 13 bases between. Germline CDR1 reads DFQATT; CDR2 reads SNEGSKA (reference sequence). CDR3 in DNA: TGCAGTACTTTGCGGGACGCCTACGAGCAGTACTTC. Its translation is CSTLRDAYEQYF.

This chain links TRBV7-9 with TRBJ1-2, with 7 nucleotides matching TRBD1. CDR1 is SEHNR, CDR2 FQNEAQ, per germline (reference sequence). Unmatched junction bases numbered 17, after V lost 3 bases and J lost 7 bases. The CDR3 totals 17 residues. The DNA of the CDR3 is TGTGCCAGCAGCTTTGGGACAGTGGGACCCACTACTGCTGGCTACACCTTC. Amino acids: CASSFGTVGPTTAGYTF.